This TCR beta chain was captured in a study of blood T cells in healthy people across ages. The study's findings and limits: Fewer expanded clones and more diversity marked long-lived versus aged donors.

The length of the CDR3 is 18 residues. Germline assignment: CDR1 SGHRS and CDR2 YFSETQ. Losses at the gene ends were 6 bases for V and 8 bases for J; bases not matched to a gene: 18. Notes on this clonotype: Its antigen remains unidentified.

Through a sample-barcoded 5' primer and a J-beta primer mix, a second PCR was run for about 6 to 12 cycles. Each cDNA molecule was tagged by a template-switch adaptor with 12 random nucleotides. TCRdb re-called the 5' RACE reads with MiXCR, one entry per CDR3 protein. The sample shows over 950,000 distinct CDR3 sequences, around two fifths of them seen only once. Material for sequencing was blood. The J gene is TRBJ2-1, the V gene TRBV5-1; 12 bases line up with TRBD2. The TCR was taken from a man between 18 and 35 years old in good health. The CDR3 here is CASTPESGLAGWHYEQFF. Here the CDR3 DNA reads TGCGCCAGCACACCCGAGTCTGGACTAGCGGGGTGGCATTATGAGCAGTTCTTC. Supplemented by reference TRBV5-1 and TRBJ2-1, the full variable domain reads KAGVTQTPRYLIKTRGQQVTLSCSPISGHRSVSWYQQTPGQGLQFLFEYFSETQRNKGNFPGRFSGRQFSNSRSEMNVSTLELGDSALYLCASTPESGLAGWHYEQFFGPGTRLTVL.